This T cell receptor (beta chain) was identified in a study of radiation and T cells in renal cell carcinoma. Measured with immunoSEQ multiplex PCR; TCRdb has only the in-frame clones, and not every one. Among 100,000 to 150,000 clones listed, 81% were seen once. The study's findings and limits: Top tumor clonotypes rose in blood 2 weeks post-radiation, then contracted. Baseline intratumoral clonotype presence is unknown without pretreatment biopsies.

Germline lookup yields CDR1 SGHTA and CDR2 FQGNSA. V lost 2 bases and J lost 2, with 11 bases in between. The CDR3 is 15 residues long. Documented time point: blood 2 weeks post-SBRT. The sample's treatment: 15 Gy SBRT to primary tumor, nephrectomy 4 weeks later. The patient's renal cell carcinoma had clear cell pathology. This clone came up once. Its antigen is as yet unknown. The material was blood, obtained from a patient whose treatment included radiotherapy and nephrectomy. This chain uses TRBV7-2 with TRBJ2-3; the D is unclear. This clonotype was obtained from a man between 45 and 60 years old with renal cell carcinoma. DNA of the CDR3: TGTGCCAGCAGCTTATTGTCGGGCCCCACAGATACGCAGTATTTT. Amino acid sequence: CASSLLSGPTDTQYF.